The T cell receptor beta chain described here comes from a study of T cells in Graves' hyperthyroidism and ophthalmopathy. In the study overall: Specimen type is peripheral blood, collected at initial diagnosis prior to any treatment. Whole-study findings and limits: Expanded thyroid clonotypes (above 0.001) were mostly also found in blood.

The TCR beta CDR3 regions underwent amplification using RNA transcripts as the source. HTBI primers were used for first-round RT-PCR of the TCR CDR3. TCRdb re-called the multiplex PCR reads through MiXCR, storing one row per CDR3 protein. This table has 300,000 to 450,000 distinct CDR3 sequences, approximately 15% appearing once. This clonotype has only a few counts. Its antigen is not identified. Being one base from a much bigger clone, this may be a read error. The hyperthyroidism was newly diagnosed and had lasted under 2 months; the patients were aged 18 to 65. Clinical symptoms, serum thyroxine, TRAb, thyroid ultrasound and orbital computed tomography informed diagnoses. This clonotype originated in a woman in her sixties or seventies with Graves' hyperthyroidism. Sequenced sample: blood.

The CDR3 spells CASSLADSGIGGQFF. CDR3 nucleotides: TGTGCCAGCAGCTTAGCCGATAGCGGGATCGGTGGGCAGTTCTTC. The V and J genes are TRBV7-9 and TRBJ2-1, with 8 positions matching TRBD2. Germline CDR1 SEHNR, CDR2 FQNEAQ (reference sequence). The CDR3 sequence is 15 residues long. The V segment lost 0 bases and the J segment 12 bases; nucleotides outside the gene matches: 10. Combining the CDR3 with reference TRBV7-9 and TRBJ2-1 gives the whole variable domain DTGVSQNPRHKITKRGQNVTFRCDPISEHNRLYWYRQTLGQGPEFLTYFQNEAQLEKSRLLSDRFSAERPKGSFSTLEIQRTEQGDSAMYLCASSLADSGIGGQFFGPGTRLTVL.